One sample yielded the 26 T cell receptor beta chains listed below, sequenced in a study of cytomegalovirus exposure and HLA in healthy donors (dated by TCRdb to between 2016 and 2019). Preparation of the library involved the immunoSEQ multiplex PCR assay. A mixture of 60 forward primers for TCR Vbeta segments and 13 reverse primers for TCR Jbeta segments was used in the multiplex PCR. TCRdb carries this immuneACCESS record with in-frame sequences only. Its versions omit some clonotypes, under half of them owing to an unresolved V gene in the studies checked, with the rest unexplained. The sample data list fewer than 200,000 clones, and roughly four fifths of these were observed just once. The top ten clones comprise approximately 2.3% of the sample. Source material: PBMCs. All receptors come from a female donor in good health and CMV-seronegative.

This clone appeared a few times. The chain carries TRBV2 and TRBJ1-5; possible D gene TRBD1, 5 bases. Germline loops: CDR1 SNHLY, CDR2 FYNNEI. V was clipped by 6 bases and J by 11 bases, with 17 bases between them. The CDR3 extends over 13 amino acids. This CDR3 reads CASRGGRVSSQHF. DNA for the CDR3: TGTGCCAGCAGGGGTGGCAGGGTGAGTTCCCAGCATTTT.

V and J are TRBV7-9 and TRBJ2-4; 9 bases are a match to TRBD1. V lost 2 bases and J lost 0; bases outside the gene matches: 8. The CDR3 runs 18 residues. The germline CDR1 and CDR2 sequences are SEHNR and FQNEAQ (reference sequence). The CDR3 DNA reads as TGTGCCAGCAGCTTATACGAAGGGACAGGGATAGCCAAAAACATTCAGTACTTC. Protein: CASSLYEGTGIAKNIQYF.

This chain links TRBV28 with TRBJ1-1, with D possibly TRBD1 on 5 matching bases. This CDR3 region has 15 residues. The germline V gene encodes CDR1 MDHEN and CDR2 SYDVKM. The V gene lost 5 bases and the J gene lost 12 bases, with 25 bases spanning the gap. CDR3 in DNA: TGTGCCAGCAGTCCCCCCCCAGGGTCGCGGGAGGGGACTTTCTTT. Protein: CASSPPPGSREGTFF. Full variable domain (remainder filled in from reference TRBV28 and TRBJ1-1): DVKVTQSSRYLVKRTGEKVFLECVQDMDHENMFWYRQDPGLGLRLIYFSYDVKMKEKGDIPEGYSVSREKKERFSLILESASTNQTSMYLCASSPPPGSREGTFFGQGTRLTVV.

The rearrangement joins TRBV5-1 to TRBJ1-2; D is unresolved. The CDR3 contains 15 residues. V lost 0 bases, J lost 0 bases, and 9 bases lay in between. Germline V gene data show CDR1 as SGHRS and CDR2 as YFSETQ. The CDR3 nucleotides read TGCGCCAGCAGCTTGGACCCCTTAGCTAACTATGGCTACACCTTC. Translation gives CASSLDPLANYGYTF.

The chain couples TRBV11-2 to TRBJ2-7, with 7 bases matching TRBD1. CDR1 is SGHAT, CDR2 FQNNGV, per germline. The CDR3 contains 14 residues. V lost 7 bases to trimming and J lost 1 base; unmatched junction nucleotides: 7. The CDR3 reads CASTQDRLSYEQYF. In DNA, the CDR3 is TGTGCCAGCACCCAGGACAGGCTTTCCTACGAGCAGTACTTC.

This clone has more than one count but fewer than ten. V usage is TRBV4-2 and J usage is TRBJ2-7, with TRBD2 identical over 12 bases. The CDR3 loop spans 14 amino acids. Germline CDR1 is LGHNA and CDR2 is YNFKEQ. V dropped 7 bases and J dropped 1; count of bases not matched to a gene: 2. CDR3 coding DNA: TGTGCCAGCACTCTAGCGGGAGGGTCCTACGAGCAGTACTTC. Its protein product is CASTLAGGSYEQYF.

The gene calls are TRBV4-1 and TRBJ2-7; perhaps TRBD2 as D (6 bases). The V gene lost 0 bases and the J gene lost 5 bases, with 17 bases spanning the gap. The germline gives CDR1 MGHRA, CDR2 YSYEKL. CDR3 length equals 16 residues. CDR3 DNA: TGCGCCAGCAGCCAAGATCGAAGGGTACGGGGGAACGAGCAGTACTTC. Amino acid sequence: CASSQDRRVRGNEQYF.

In DNA, the CDR3 is TGCGCCAGCAGCCGGGGACAGGGTTACTCCTACGAGCAGTACTTC. Protein product: CASSRGQGYSYEQYF. V is TRBV4-1 and J is TRBJ2-5; 9 positions agree with TRBD1. The J call could be wrong; TRBJ2-7 is a better fit for the DNA end. This CDR3 is 15 amino acids long. The V gene's germline CDR1 is MGHRA and CDR2 YSYEKL.

This clone occurred a few times. The chain couples TRBV2 to TRBJ2-7; perhaps TRBD1 as D (5 bases). The CDR3 totals 14 residues. Germline assignment: CDR1 SNHLY and CDR2 FYNNEI. V dropped 6 bases and J dropped 0 bases, with 12 bases sitting between them. The CDR3 reads CASRVQALSYEQYF. Here the CDR3 DNA reads TGTGCCAGCAGGGTACAGGCCCTCTCCTACGAGCAGTACTTC.

This clone was counted between two and nine times. The V gene is TRBV23-1, the J gene TRBJ2-3; the match to TRBD2 covers 8 bases. TRBV23-1 is assigned to the ORF class and has an uncertain function. The CDR3 spans 20 residues. V dropped 1 base and J dropped 2; count of bases not matched to a gene: 17. The CDR3 DNA sequence: TGCGCCAGCAGTCAATTTAGATCCCTACCAGGGCGGGAGGACACAGATACGCAGTATTTT. Its translation is CASSQFRSLPGREDTDTQYF.

This clone has more than one count but fewer than ten. The chain recombines TRBV7-9 with TRBJ1-6; D gene ambiguous. There are 13 residues in the CDR3. Germline V lookup: CDR1 SEHNR, CDR2 FQNEAQ (reference sequence). Trimming pared 1 base from V and 6 bases from J, leaving 4 bases between. The CDR3 sequence: CASSLGLNSPLHF. CDR3 in DNA: TGTGCCAGCAGCTTAGGTCTTAATTCACCCCTCCACTTT. The complete variable domain, with remaining parts taken from reference TRBV7-9 and TRBJ1-6, reads DTGVSQNPRHKITKRGQNVTFRCDPISEHNRLYWYRQTLGQGPEFLTYFQNEAQLEKSRLLSDRFSAERPKGSFSTLEIQRTEQGDSAMYLCASSLGLNSPLHFGNGTRLTVT.

This clone has a single count. This chain joins TRBV13 and TRBJ1-6; D remains unclear. The CDR3 contains 15 residues. Per the germline V gene, CDR1 is PRHDT and CDR2 is FYEKMQ (reference sequence). V was cut by 6 bases and J by 0 bases, with 9 bases left in between. This chain's CDR3 is CASRLGSSYNSPLHF. DNA of the CDR3: TGTGCCAGCAGGCTAGGGAGCTCCTATAATTCACCCCTCCACTTT.

The chain recombines TRBV7-4 with TRBJ2-2; tentative D call: TRBD2 (7 bases). The V gene's germline CDR1 is SGHVT and CDR2 SQSDAQ. The germline V and J ends were trimmed by 3 bases and 6 bases, with 17 bases remaining between them. The CDR3 runs 16 residues. The CDR3 loop reads CASSFTSVGGPGELFF. CDR3 DNA sequence: TGTGCCAGCAGCTTCACTAGCGTAGGGGGACCCGGGGAGCTGTTTTTT. The full variable domain, rest sourced from reference TRBV7-4 and TRBJ2-2, is GAGVSQSPRYKVAKRGRDVALRCDSISGHVTLYWYRQTLGQGSEVLTYSQSDAQRDKSGRPSGRFSAERPERSVSTLKIQRTEQGDSAVYLCASSFTSVGGPGELFFGEGSRLTVL.

Turning to this clone: Other DNA variants within this sample encode the same CDR3. The chain recombines TRBV19 with TRBJ1-5; 11 nucleotides line up with TRBD1. Germline values: CDR1 LNHDA, CDR2 SQIVND (reference sequence). This CDR3 is 16 amino acids long. The V segment lost 3 bases and the J segment 5 bases; nucleotides outside the gene matches: 6. CDR3 sequence reads: CASSISRDRGYQPQHF. The CDR3 DNA follows: TGTGCCAGTAGTATCTCTCGGGACAGGGGGTATCAGCCCCAGCATTTT.

In this sample, this clone turned up a few times. The CDR3 protein is CASSTLSLAGGDEQYF. The CDR3 DNA sequence: TGTGCCAGCAGCACTCTTTCACTAGCGGGAGGCGACGAGCAGTACTTC. This chain links TRBV9 with TRBJ2-7; 12 bases are a match to TRBD2. This CDR3 region has 16 residues. CDR1 is SGDLS, CDR2 YYNGEE, per germline. V was pared by 4 bases and J by 5 bases, with 10 bases of the junction left unmatched.

The rearrangement uses TRBV7-8 and TRBJ2-7, with 7 positions matching TRBD1. J was trimmed by 6 bases and V by 5 bases; bases with no gene match: 7. CDR1 and CDR2 from the germline V gene are SGHVS and FQNEAQ. The CDR3 is 13 amino acids. The CDR3 reads CASSPWTGGEQYF. The CDR3 DNA reads TGTGCCAGCAGCCCCTGGACAGGCGGCGAGCAGTACTTC.

The chain has TRBV6-5 and TRBJ2-3; TRBD1 aligns across 8 bases. CDR1 is MNHEY and CDR2 is SVGAGI in the germline V gene. The CDR3 sequence is 14 residues long. The J segment lost 3 bases and the V segment lost 6 bases, leaving 5 bases of the junction unmatched. CDR3 DNA: TGTGCCAGCAGGGACAGGGATGGAACAGATACGCAGTATTTT. Protein product: CASRDRDGTDTQYF.

This chain joins TRBV2 and TRBJ2-1, with 13 bases fitting TRBD2. The CDR3 consists of 14 residues. The V segment lost 7 bases and the J segment 8 bases; nucleotides outside the gene matches: 5. Germline CDR1 and CDR2: SNHLY and FYNNEI. The CDR3 DNA follows: TGTGCCAGCACCGGACTAGCGGGAGCTTATGAGCAGTTCTTC. It specifies CASTGLAGAYEQFF.

The chain has TRBV9 and TRBJ1-2, with D uncertain. Germline V gene sequence: CDR1 SGDLS, CDR2 YYNGEE. This CDR3 contains 11 residues. V was clipped by 4 bases and J by 6 bases, with 7 bases between them. The CDR3 loop reads CASSQIDGYTF. DNA for the CDR3: TGTGCCAGCAGCCAAATAGATGGCTACACCTTC.

CDR3 DNA: TGTGCCAGCAGCTTGTCGCCGAGCTCCTACGAGCAGTACTTC. Translated, it gives CASSLSPSSYEQYF. The chain uses TRBV5-5 and TRBJ2-7, with D unresolved. The CDR3 totals 14 residues. The V end lost 1 base, the J end lost 0 bases, and 8 bases lay between the germline ends. Germline CDR1 is SGHKS and CDR2 is YYEKEE (reference sequence).

Only a few counts were recorded for this clone. This chain uses TRBV6-5 with TRBJ2-1; 10 bases align to TRBD1. In germline, CDR1 is MNHEY, CDR2 SVGAGI. This CDR3 comprises 15 residues. V lost 6 bases to trimming and J lost 5 bases; unmatched junction nucleotides: 7. CDR3 loop: CASRRQGALDNEQFF. In DNA form, the CDR3 reads TGTGCCAGCAGGAGACAGGGGGCGTTGGACAATGAGCAGTTCTTC.

V is TRBV5-1 and J is TRBJ2-3; TRBD2 matches 8 bases. Germline-derived CDR1 and CDR2 are SGHRS and YFSETQ. The CDR3 totals 15 residues. V shed 0 bases, J shed 4 bases, and the junction held 4 bases outside the gene matches. CDR3 nucleotide sequence: TGCGCCAGCAGCTTGGGGCTAGCGGGTGCAGATACGCAGTATTTT. This encodes CASSLGLAGADTQYF.

This clone was seen more than once but under ten times. The genes are TRBV6-5 and TRBJ2-1; 7 bases are shared with TRBD2. The CDR3 totals 15 residues. The germline CDR1 and CDR2 sequences are MNHEY and SVGAGI. The V and J ends lost 7 bases and 8 bases, in that order; junction bases with no gene match: 14. The CDR3 reads CASTGEAGSGHEQFF. In DNA, the CDR3 is TGTGCCAGCACGGGCGAAGCGGGGAGCGGTCATGAGCAGTTCTTC.

This chain links TRBV6-5 with TRBJ2-7, with D possibly matching TRBD2 (5 bases). This CDR3 is built from 16 residues. Germline values: CDR1 MNHEY, CDR2 SVGAGI. The ends were cut back, 4 bases at V and 1 base at J, with 17 bases in the middle. The CDR3 region has the DNA TGTGCCAGCAGTTCCCCGGGCAGGACTCCTTCCTACGAGCAGTACTTC. Its translation: CASSSPGRTPSYEQYF.

This clone was counted between two and nine times. V usage is TRBV9 and J usage is TRBJ2-7, with D perhaps TRBD2 (7 bases). Trimming cost V 4 bases and J 9 bases, with 17 bases left between them. The CDR3 extends over 13 amino acids. Per the germline V gene, CDR1 is SGDLS and CDR2 is YYNGEE. CDR3 loop: CASSPAGAKPQYF. CDR3 coding DNA: TGTGCCAGCAGCCCCGCGGGGGCTAAGCCGCAGTACTTC.

The gene calls are TRBV4-3 and TRBJ1-5; D remains unclear. The CDR3 covers 15 residues. The V gene's germline CDR1 is LGHNA and CDR2 YSLEER. Trimming cost V 1 base and J 2 bases, with 9 bases left between them. This chain's CDR3 is CASSQVSTGNQPQHF. For the CDR3, the DNA is TGCGCCAGCAGCCAAGTCTCTACGGGCAATCAGCCCCAGCATTTT.